These T cell receptor beta chains were read from a single sample in a study of blood T cell repertoires in COVID-19. Here immunoSEQ multiplex PCR was the method, and the copy in TCRdb shows in-frame clones only, minus some. This sample has approximately 100,000 clones; 76% occur once, and the top ten carry 6.2%. The source material was peripheral blood. Source of these receptors: a man older than 75 with COVID-19, enrolled during active disease. Each CDR3 is given with its conserved first and last residue.

>TRBV24-1|TRBJ2-2
CATSTTSGRRKTGELFF
>TRBV6-6|TRBJ1-4
CASSYKDRPGEKLFF
>TRBV29-1|TRBJ2-5
CSVDGLAGGGTQYF
>TRBV6-5|TRBJ2-5
CASRPTDRRSETQYF
>TRBV19|TRBJ1-1
CASARDRGEAFF
>TRBV6-5|TRBJ2-7
CASSYSIQGTYEQYF
>TRBV28|TRBJ2-3
CASSHDRGRRRGTDTQYF
>TRBV7-9|TRBJ2-3
CASSPYSGDRDTQYF
>TRBV5-1|TRBJ2-5
CASSLAPGQGGGETQYF
>TRBV7-9|TRBJ2-7
CASNPDGLRQYF
>TRBV11-3|TRBJ2-3
CASSVTSGPTDTQYF
>TRBV21-1|TRBJ2-1
CASSKSAPQGPFYNEQFF
>TRBV18|TRBJ1-2
CASSPSGRHIGYTF
>TRBV6-5|TRBJ1-4
CASSYSRRKYNEKLFF
>TRBV2|TRBJ2-6
CASSEVAGANVLTF
>TRBV15|TRBJ1-2
CATSRDLGQGAGGYTF
>TRBV5-4|TRBJ2-7
CASSLGGGQISYEQYF
>TRBV18|TRBJ2-2
CASTSLLAGVYTGELFF
>TRBV3-1/TRBV3-2|TRBJ2-1
CASSPDRFTYNEQFF
>TRBV28|TRBJ1-2
CASRGQGYGYTF
>TRBV3-1/TRBV3-2|TRBJ2-3
CASSQAPGLAVEPSTDTQYF
>TRBV28|TRBJ1-5
CASSPPDRAGQPQHF
>TRBV5-4|TRBJ1-2
CASSTRQGRDYGYTF
>TRBV2|TRBJ1-2
CASSGTGYGYTF
>TRBV4-1|TRBJ1-3
CASSRGGRAPFGSGNTIYF
>TRBV27|TRBJ1-1
CASSLSGREAFF
>TRBV24-1|TRBJ2-3
CATSDPRRREGGDTQYF
>TRBV5-1|TRBJ1-5
CASSRDSPDQPQHF
>TRBV5-4|TRBJ1-6
CASYITGETYNSPLHF
>TRBV2|TRBJ2-5
CASILAGGQETQYF
>TRBV18|TRBJ2-1
CASSPTVTYNEQFF
>TRBV30|TRBJ2-1
CAWSTKGLAGASSYNEQFF
>TRBV3-1/TRBV3-2|TRBJ2-7
CASSHYLGTSGNYEQYF
>TRBV7-2|TRBJ2-3
CASSSAGTSDTQYF
>TRBV28|TRBJ2-1
CASSLQAGGRNEQFF
>TRBV7-9|TRBJ2-1
CASSLMGLTTNEQFF
>TRBV28|TRBJ2-3
CASSFAGAVDTQYF
>TRBV28|TRBJ1-6
CASMDRRGSPLHF
>TRBV2|TRBJ2-7
CASSASSYEQYF
>TRBV3-1/TRBV3-2|TRBJ2-1
CASAARSYNEQFF
>TRBV28|TRBJ2-1
CASRLAAGHEQFF
>TRBV7-9|TRBJ2-1
CASSIGTGNSGQFF
>TRBV19|TRBJ2-1
CASSSGGGDNEQFF
>TRBV4-2|TRBJ2-2
CATGLAGGNTGELFF
>TRBV5-8|TRBJ2-1
CASILRASGVASSYNEQFF
>TRBV28|TRBJ2-3
CASSFFIVGGQITDTQYF
>TRBV4-2|TRBJ2-7
CASSQGGGSYEQYF
>TRBV28|TRBJ2-2
CASSLPQTLGELFF
>TRBV19|TRBJ2-2
CASLGRLNTGELFF
>TRBV5-5|TRBJ2-7
CASSLAASGSSYEQYF
>TRBV6-1|TRBJ1-3
CASSETYQGSGNTIYF
>TRBV2|TRBJ1-5
CASDRESNQPQHF
>TRBV4-1|TRBJ2-1
CASSQDSSGSSYNEQFF
>TRBV7-9|TRBJ2-5
CASTLTQAVQETQYF
>TRBV7-9|TRBJ2-1
CASSYLGLAGGPYNEQFF